The T cell receptor beta chain described here comes from a study of Graves' ophthalmopathy and Graves' hyperthyroidism. Between the trimmed V and J ends, which lost 4 bases and 5 bases, there was a span of 18 bases. The CDR3 has 16 residues. Enrollment excluded any patients with other autoimmune diseases, uncontrolled infections, pregnancy or lactation. Scientists amplified the TCR beta CDR3 regions from RNA transcripts. An initial RT-PCR round employing HTBI primers preceded a second-round multiplex PCR. Each CDR3 protein gets one entry after TCRdb re-called the multiplex PCR reads with MiXCR. The profile shows about 390,000 distinct CDR3 sequences, about 16% of them singletons. This clonotype was seen at least ten times.

The clonotype comes from a woman under 30 with stable Graves' hyperthyroidism. Source material: peripheral blood. V and J are TRBV12-3 or TRBV12-4 and TRBJ1-5; D not resolved. CDR3: CASSSSHQWGDQPQHF. CDR3 nucleotide sequence: TGTGCCAGCAGTTCCTCACACCAATGGGGAGATCAGCCCCAGCATTTT.